The 15 T cell receptor beta chains in this list originate from one sample, sequenced in a study of blood T cell repertoires in COVID-19. The repertoire was sequenced with immunoSEQ multiplex PCR; TCRdb's copy has only in-frame clones and lacks some. The sample has tens of thousands of clones; 82% are singletons. The sequenced material came from peripheral blood. The receptors were sampled from a man aged 80 or over with active COVID-19.

The rearrangement uses TRBV5-1 and TRBJ2-1, with a weak D call TRBD1 (6 bases). CDR3 length equals 17 residues. The germline V gene has CDR1 SGHRS and CDR2 YFSETQ. Trimming pared 0 bases from V and 4 bases from J, leaving 17 bases between. CDR3 loop: CASSLGLQGNKYNEQFF. CDR3 bases: TGCGCCAGCAGCTTGGGGCTACAGGGTAACAAATACAATGAGCAGTTCTTC.

The rearrangement links TRBV4-3 to TRBJ2-4, with D possibly matching TRBD2 (6 bases). The germline V gene has CDR1 LGHNA and CDR2 YSLEER. The CDR3 runs to 17 residues. With 3 bases removed from V and 0 bases from J, the gap between germline ends came to 15 bases. CDR3 nucleotide sequence: TGCGCCAGCAGCCAGGGCAGGACGGGGGTAGCCAAAAACATTCAGTACTTC. Protein product: CASSQGRTGVAKNIQYF.

The V and J genes are TRBV6-2 or TRBV6-3 and TRBJ2-7; TRBD1 matches 7 bases. Germline V gives CDR1 MNHEY, CDR2 SVGEGT. The J segment lost 2 bases and the V segment lost 0 bases, leaving 10 bases of the junction unmatched. This CDR3 comprises 17 residues. CDR3 sequence: CASSYSTQGVITYEQYF. Here the CDR3 DNA reads TGTGCCAGCAGTTACTCGACGCAGGGGGTTATAACCTACGAGCAGTACTTC.

The chain carries TRBV4-1 and TRBJ1-1, with 9 nucleotides matching TRBD1. Trimming at V came to 4 bases and at J to 7 bases, leaving 10 bases not matched to a gene. CDR3 length: 15 amino acids. The germline V gene has CDR1 MGHRA and CDR2 YSYEKL. The DNA of the CDR3 is TGCGCCAGCAGCCCGAGCCCGGACAGGGGACATGAAGCTTTCTTT. Its protein product is CASSPSPDRGHEAFF.

The chain employs TRBV27 and TRBJ1-5, with D perhaps TRBD1 (6 bases). V dropped 2 bases and J dropped 3 bases, with 14 bases sitting between them. CDR1 and CDR2 (germline): MNHEY, SMNVEV (reference sequence). The CDR3 extends over 16 amino acids. As DNA, the CDR3 is TGTGCCAGCAGTTTAAGTTACAGGGATACCAATCAGCCCCAGCATTTT. Amino acid sequence: CASSLSYRDTNQPQHF.

This chain links TRBV7-3 with TRBJ2-2, with 11 positions matching TRBD2. The V segment lost 5 bases and the J segment 6 bases; nucleotides outside the gene matches: 5. This CDR3 is built from 15 residues. Germline CDR1 SGHTA, CDR2 FQGTGA. CDR3 residues: CASSPLAGASGELFF. The CDR3, as DNA: TGTGCCAGCAGCCCACTAGCGGGAGCTTCCGGGGAGCTGTTTTTT.

The V gene is TRBV7-3, the J gene TRBJ2-7; 7 bases match TRBD2. The CDR3 loop spans 13 amino acids. From germline, CDR1 is SGHTA and CDR2 FQGTGA. V lost 5 bases and J lost 2; bases outside the gene matches: 3. The CDR3 coding sequence is TGTGCCAGCAGCGCTAGCGGTACCTACGAGCAGTACTTC. Protein product: CASSASGTYEQYF.

CDR3 region: CASSSRDNHNSPLHF. The CDR3 DNA reads as TGTGCCAGCAGCTCCCGGGACAACCATAATTCACCCCTCCACTTT. This sequence joins TRBV3-1 (or the pseudogene TRBV3-2) and TRBJ1-6, with D perhaps matching TRBD1 (6 bases). CDR3 size: 15 residues. Germline V gene data show CDR1 as LGHDT and CDR2 as YNNKEL (reference sequence). Trimming stripped 5 bases from V and 5 bases from J, with 13 bases between.

This rearrangement joins TRBV6-6 to TRBJ1-2; 7 bases map to TRBD1. This CDR3 contains 15 residues. V was clipped by 1 base and J by 2 bases; unmatched bases: 4. Germline CDR1 reads MNHNY; CDR2 reads SVGAGI (reference sequence). The CDR3, as DNA: TGTGCCAGCAGTTACTTAGGACAGGTCAACTATGGCTACACCTTC. It is translated as CASSYLGQVNYGYTF.

This clone was counted once. The chain has TRBV9 and TRBJ2-1; TRBD1 aligns across 11 bases. The CDR3 is 16 amino acids. J was trimmed by 10 bases and V by 0 bases; bases with no gene match: 9. CDR1 is SGDLS, CDR2 YYNGEE, per germline. CDR3 nucleotide sequence: TGTGCCAGCAGCGTAGGTGATGGGACAGGGGGTCGGGAGCAGTTCTTC. It translates to CASSVGDGTGGREQFF.

J is TRBJ1-4 and V is TRBV29-1; TRBD1 is a possible D gene (6 bases). Germline loops: CDR1 SQVTM, CDR2 ANQGSEA. The germline V and J ends were trimmed by 8 bases and 6 bases, with 16 bases remaining between them. This CDR3 has 13 residues. For the CDR3, the DNA is TGCAGCTCCAGGGGCCGGGGAGATGAAAAACTGTTTTTT. This encodes CSSRGRGDEKLFF.

A few counts support this clone. The chain recombines TRBV15 with TRBJ1-5; 12 bases are shared with TRBD1. The germline V gene has CDR1 LNHNV and CDR2 YYDKDF (reference sequence). CDR3 size: 14 residues. J gave up 6 bases and V 5 bases, and 2 bases lay outside the gene matches. The CDR3 region is CATSGTGGIQPQHF. The CDR3 coding sequence is TGTGCCACCAGCGGGACAGGGGGCATTCAGCCCCAGCATTTT.

The rearrangement uses TRBV5-1 and TRBJ1-4; D is possibly TRBD1 (5 bases). The CDR3 totals 16 residues. The germline CDR1 and CDR2 sequences are SGHRS and YFSETQ. Trimming shortened V by 5 bases and J by 4 bases, and 18 bases separated the two germline ends. The CDR3 DNA reads TGCGCCAGCAGTCCCTCGACAGCCGGTTATAATGAAAAACTGTTTTTT. This gives the protein CASSPSTAGYNEKLFF.

This clone appeared a single time. V and J are TRBV11-1 and TRBJ2-1; 7 positions agree with TRBD1. Trimming took 5 bases from V and 0 from J; bases not matched to a gene: 4. The germline V gene encodes CDR1 SGHAT and CDR2 FQDESV (reference sequence). The CDR3 contains 15 residues. CDR3 DNA: TGTGCCAGCAGCGCCCGGGACAGCTCCTACAATGAGCAGTTCTTC. It translates to CASSARDSSYNEQFF.

The V gene is TRBV7-8, the J gene TRBJ1-2, with 7 bases matching TRBD1. V was clipped by 5 bases and J by 7 bases; unmatched bases: 10. The CDR3 totals 14 residues. Germline values: CDR1 SGHVS, CDR2 FQNEAQ. DNA of the CDR3: TGTGCCAGCAGCAACCGACAGGGTTCTATTGGCTACACCTTC. Translation: CASSNRQGSIGYTF.